This record covers a single T cell receptor beta chain. Its antigen is undetermined. The CDR3 loop spans 14 amino acids. The germline V gene encodes CDR1 MGHDK and CDR2 SYGVNS. V was cut by 6 bases and J by 1 base, with 11 bases left in between. The data originate from a study of T cell responses to AZD1222 COVID-19 vaccine. Findings and limits, study-wide: Unmutated regions of variants are reportedly targeted by nearly half of spike-specific TCRs. Donors skewed white British and female; clonal diversity was possibly underestimated.

TCRdb's copy holds only in-frame clones and misses some; the assay was immunoSEQ multiplex PCR. The table lists roughly 100,000 clones, over 75% of them singletons. Sequenced here: peripheral blood, sampled on day 0 of AZD1222 vaccination. The receptor was isolated from an adult in good health. The rearrangement uses TRBV25-1 and TRBJ2-3; D is undetermined. Here the CDR3 reads CASSSAWGTDTQYF. Written as DNA, the CDR3 is TGTGCCAGCAGCAGTGCATGGGGCACAGATACGCAGTATTTT.